The next 13 T cell receptor beta chains were all read from a single sample in a study of cytomegalovirus exposure and HLA in healthy donors. Produced via immunoSEQ multiplex PCR; TCRdb's table is partial and in-frame only. The sample shows roughly 300,000 clones, around 87% of them seen only once. The sample was PBMCs. All receptors derive from a woman aged 25 to 45 in good health and CMV-seropositive.

The chain uses TRBV27 and TRBJ2-7; 9 bases are shared with TRBD2. Germline V gives CDR1 MNHEY, CDR2 SMNVEV (reference sequence). J lost 0 bases, V lost 4 bases, and 7 bases had no gene match. The CDR3 length is 16 residues. CDR3 DNA: TGTGCCAGCAGTTCTCTAGCGGGAACCCTCTCCTACGAGCAGTACTTC. It translates to CASSSLAGTLSYEQYF.

The CDR3 DNA reads TGCGCCAGCAGCCAAGAGGAGCCCGGGGAGCTGTTTTTT. Encoded protein: CASSQEEPGELFF. This rearrangement joins TRBV4-3 to TRBJ2-2, with D unresolved. The germline V gene encodes CDR1 LGHNA and CDR2 YSLEER. Trimming left V 0 bases short and J 6 bases short, with 5 bases between. The CDR3 spans 13 residues.

This chain uses TRBV2 with TRBJ2-3; D gene uncertain. Per germline, CDR1 SNHLY and CDR2 FYNNEI. This CDR3 spans 13 amino acids. Trimming stripped 6 bases from V and 2 bases from J, with 9 bases between. CDR3 residues: CASSVTLTDTQYF. In DNA form, the CDR3 reads TGTGCCAGCAGCGTAACCCTCACAGATACGCAGTATTTT.

This chain links TRBV28 with TRBJ2-7; D is unresolved. The ends were cut back, 5 bases at V and 2 bases at J, with 13 bases in the middle. This CDR3 has 14 amino acids. Per the germline V gene, CDR1 is MDHEN and CDR2 is SYDVKM. The CDR3 DNA reads as TGTGCCAGCAGTAACGTCAACCTTCCCTACGAGCAGTACTTC. This translates into CASSNVNLPYEQYF.

This chain connects TRBV5-4 to TRBJ2-7; 10 nucleotides line up with TRBD2. Germline CDR1 SGHNT, CDR2 YYREEE (reference sequence). V was pared by 1 base and J by 2 bases, with 6 bases of the junction left unmatched. CDR3 length: 16 amino acids. The CDR3 spells CASSLISGGPTYEQYF. CDR3 bases: TGTGCCAGCAGCTTGATTAGCGGGGGGCCCACCTACGAGCAGTACTTC.

The V call is TRBV10-1, the J call TRBJ2-7, with D hard to call. The CDR3 has 12 amino acids. Trimming left V 3 bases short and J 0 bases short, with 3 bases between. The germline V gene encodes CDR1 WNHNN and CDR2 SYGVQD (reference sequence). CDR3 residues: CASSDSSYEQYF. The CDR3 DNA sequence: TGCGCCAGCAGTGACAGCTCCTACGAGCAGTACTTC.

This clone has a handful of counts. V usage is TRBV6-5 and J usage is TRBJ1-2; D is ambiguous. This CDR3 contains 13 residues. CDR1 is MNHEY and CDR2 is SVGAGI in the germline V gene. Trimming shortened V by 0 bases and J by 3 bases, and 5 bases separated the two germline ends. The CDR3 DNA is TGTGCCAGCAGTTACTCGGACCACTATGGCTACACCTTC. Translated: CASSYSDHYGYTF.

This chain uses TRBV15 with TRBJ2-7; 7 positions match TRBD1. This CDR3 region has 16 residues. Germline CDR1 reads LNHNV; CDR2 reads YYDKDF (reference sequence). Trimming at V came to 2 bases and at J to 6 bases, leaving 13 bases not matched to a gene. DNA for the CDR3: TGTGCCACCAGCAGAACTCTCTTACAGGGGTTAGGCGAGCAGTACTTC. Protein: CATSRTLLQGLGEQYF.

J is TRBJ2-3 and V is TRBV29-1; tentatively, D is TRBD2 (6 bases). The V gene's germline CDR1 is SQVTM and CDR2 ANQGSEA. The V end was cut by 2 bases, the J end by 5 bases, with 14 bases between. The CDR3 consists of 14 residues. This CDR3 reads CSVEPGGTGDTQYF. The CDR3 nucleotides read TGCAGCGTTGAACCTGGGGGGACTGGAGATACGCAGTATTTT.

The V gene is TRBV7-9, the J gene TRBJ2-3; TRBD2 is a possible D gene (5 bases). Trimming took off 6 bases at V and 0 bases at J, with 10 bases between the two ends. CDR3 length equals 14 residues. CDR1 and CDR2 from the germline V gene are SEHNR and FQNEAQ (reference sequence). The CDR3 nucleotides read TGTGCCAGCAGGACGGACTTTAGCACAGATACGCAGTATTTT. Amino acids: CASRTDFSTDTQYF.

The J gene is TRBJ1-5, the V gene TRBV15; D call uncertain. The CDR3 extends over 12 amino acids. Germline-derived CDR1 and CDR2 are LNHNV and YYDKDF (reference sequence). V lost 5 bases to trimming and J lost 5 bases, with 7 bases between them. This chain's CDR3 is CATSSNYQPQHF. DNA for the CDR3: TGTGCCACCAGCTCAAACTATCAGCCCCAGCATTTT.

Regarding this clone: Other DNA sequences in the sample encode the same CDR3. The chain has TRBV7-6 and TRBJ2-1; D is uncertain. The CDR3 runs 13 residues. V was cut by 3 bases and J by 4 bases, with 7 bases left in between. Germline CDR1 and CDR2: SGHVS and FNYEAQ. CDR3 region: CASSLAWYNEQFF. The CDR3 DNA reads TGTGCCAGCAGCTTGGCGTGGTACAATGAGCAGTTCTTC.

This rearrangement joins TRBV30 to TRBJ2-7, with no clear D. This CDR3 is built from 13 residues. Germline-derived CDR1 and CDR2 are GTSNPN and SVGIG (reference sequence). Trimming removed 0 bases from V and 4 bases from J, with 10 bases in between. CDR3 loop: CAWSVSTAYEQYF. DNA for the CDR3: TGTGCCTGGAGTGTGTCAACCGCGTACGAGCAGTACTTC.